This T cell receptor beta chain was recorded in a study of long-term antiretroviral therapy in people with HIV. Survey-level resolution applied to immunoSEQ assay v3.0. Generated by immunoSEQ multiplex PCR, the TCRdb table keeps only in-frame clones and is missing some. The data contain 20,000 to 30,000 clones, 85% to 95% of them singletons. CDR1 is KGHSH and CDR2 is LQKENI in the germline V gene. CDR3 length equals 13 residues. Trimming at V came to 5 bases and at J to 4 bases, leaving 4 bases not matched to a gene. Regarding this clone: Its target is not known.

The study, taken as a whole, reports: Among HIV repertoires, CDR3 length ranges were narrower than those of controls. Therapy changes, viral resistance and ART adherence were not documented in the available data.

The sample consisted of unsorted PBMCs, taken roughly 5.1 years after starting antiretroviral therapy. The sequence derives from a woman aged 45-65 years with HIV. This chain connects TRBV18 to TRBJ1-2, with 7 positions matching TRBD1. The CDR3 sequence: CASSSGQPYGYTF. The CDR3 bases are TGTGCCAGCTCATCGGGACAGCCCTATGGCTACACCTTC.